Below are 28 T cell receptor beta chains sequenced from a single sample in a study of identical twins. TCRdb ran MiXCR on the 5' RACE reads and lists one entry per CDR3 protein. The sample includes some 440,000 distinct CDR3 sequences, 20% to 25% of them seen just once. These records were also assigned to another study, of T cells expressing NK-cell markers.

Sequences were obtained from CD4+ T cells sorted from blood. The origin of the receptors is a woman between 18 and 29 years old in good health.

This clonotype was picked up many times. In DNA, the CDR3 is TGCGCCAGCAGCTTGGAGGGACCCAGCACAGATACGCAGTATTTT. Residues: CASSLEGPSTDTQYF. The rearrangement links TRBV5-1 to TRBJ2-3; D might be TRBD1 or TRBD2, each matching 5 bases. The germline V gene encodes CDR1 SGHRS and CDR2 YFSETQ. V dropped 0 bases and J dropped 0 bases, with 8 bases sitting between them. The CDR3 has 15 amino acids.

This clonotype was counted a few times. The chain couples TRBV2 to TRBJ1-6; D may be TRBD1 (5 bases). Trimming took 5 bases from V and 6 from J, leaving 17 bases between them. CDR1 SNHLY and CDR2 FYNNEI come from the germline V gene. This CDR3 has 16 amino acids. This CDR3 is CASSNRPPGTNSPLHF. Written as DNA, the CDR3 is TGTGCCAGCAGTAACCGGCCCCCAGGGACTAATTCACCCCTCCACTTT.

V gene TRBV12-3 or TRBV12-4 combines with J gene TRBJ1-4, with D unresolved. The CDR3 runs 12 residues. V shed 3 bases and J shed 8 bases, with 7 bases lying between them. Written as DNA, the CDR3 is TGTGCCAGCAGTTTCCTTGGAGAAAAACTGTTTTTT. The encoded protein is CASSFLGEKLFF.

This sequence joins TRBV7-2 and TRBJ2-6, with D tentatively TRBD1 or TRBD2 (5 bases each). V lost 3 bases and J lost 2, with 8 bases in between. The CDR3 has 15 amino acids. CDR1 and CDR2 (germline): SGHTA, FQGNSA. The CDR3 DNA follows: TGTGCCAGCAGCTTCGGGGCGACTGGGGCCAACGTCCTGACTTTC. This gives the protein CASSFGATGANVLTF. The whole variable domain, remainder taken from reference TRBV7-2 and TRBJ2-6, is GAGVSQSPSNKVTEKGKDVELRCDPISGHTALYWYRQSLGQGLEFLIYFQGNSAPDKSGLPSDRFSAERTGGSVSTLTIQRTQQEDSAVYLCASSFGATGANVLTFGAGSRLTVL.

This clonotype was observed a few times. This chain links TRBV5-1 with TRBJ2-7; the D gene is possibly TRBD2 (6 bases). The CDR3 has 13 amino acids. V was cut by 7 bases and J by 5 bases, with 16 bases left in between. The germline gives CDR1 SGHRS, CDR2 YFSETQ. DNA of the CDR3: TGCGCCAGCTCCCCCGGGACTCTCGACGAGCAGTACTTC. Protein product: CASSPGTLDEQYF.

The chain recombines TRBV29-1 with TRBJ2-7; 8 nucleotides line up with TRBD2. Per the germline V gene, CDR1 is SQVTM and CDR2 is ANQGSEA. This CDR3 is 14 amino acids long. With V trimmed by 4 bases and J by 5 bases, 10 bases remained unmatched. In nucleotides, the CDR3 is TGCAGCGTTGTTCTGGGACTAGGGTCTGACGAGCAGTACTTC. It encodes CSVVLGLGSDEQYF.

This chain links TRBV12-3 or TRBV12-4 with TRBJ2-1; no firm D call. The CDR3 spans 15 residues. V gave up 5 bases and J gave up 0 bases, with 11 bases separating them. The CDR3 region is CASSNRFSSYNEQFF. The CDR3 coding sequence is TGTGCCAGCAGTAATCGGTTTAGCTCCTACAATGAGCAGTTCTTC.

V is TRBV2 and J is TRBJ2-1; D gene unclear. Germline CDR1 reads SNHLY; CDR2 reads FYNNEI. V was cut by 5 bases and J by 7 bases, with 9 bases left in between. The CDR3 totals 12 residues. The CDR3 DNA follows: TGTGCCAGCAGTTGGCAGAATAATGAGCAGTTCTTC. Amino acid sequence: CASSWQNNEQFF. The full variable domain, rest sourced from reference TRBV2 and TRBJ2-1, is EPEVTQTPSHQVTQMGQEVILRCVPISNHLYFYWYRQILGQKVEFLVSFYNNEISEKSEIFDDQFSVERPDGSNFTLKIRSTKLEDSAMYFCASSWQNNEQFFGPGTRLTVL.

In its sample, this clonotype was seen many times. This sequence joins TRBV3-1 and TRBJ1-2; D unresolved. Trimming removed 1 base at V and 0 bases at J, with 12 bases between. Germline V gene lookup returns CDR1 LGHDT and CDR2 YNNKEL (reference sequence). This CDR3 comprises 16 residues. This CDR3 is CASSQGATLSNYGYTF. CDR3 DNA: TGTGCCAGCAGCCAAGGTGCCACACTCTCTAACTATGGCTACACCTTC.

V is TRBV30 and J is TRBJ2-3, with 8 bases identical to TRBD1. Germline assignment: CDR1 GTSNPN and CDR2 SVGIG (reference sequence). V trimming: 5 bases; J trimming: 1 base; junction bases outside the gene matches: 5. This CDR3 has 14 residues. The CDR3 DNA is TGTGCCTGGGCAGGGGGCTCGGGCACAGATACGCAGTATTTT. Residues: CAWAGGSGTDTQYF.

This clonotype was seen more than once but under ten times. The CDR3 protein is CAIWTDGNEQFF. CDR3 in DNA: TGTGCCATATGGACAGACGGGAATGAGCAGTTCTTC. The chain couples TRBV10-3 to TRBJ2-1, with D perhaps TRBD1 (6 bases). V was trimmed by 9 bases and J by 7 bases, leaving 13 bases between them. CDR3 length: 12 residues. Germline V gene sequence: CDR1 ENHRY, CDR2 SYGVKD.

A few counts support this clonotype. The chain combines TRBV10-3 with TRBJ1-1; possible D gene TRBD1, 5 bases. The CDR3 length is 14 residues. V lost 2 bases, J lost 8 bases, and 15 bases lay in between. Looked up from germline, CDR1 is ENHRY and CDR2 is SYGVKD. Written as DNA, the CDR3 is TGTGCCATCAGTGAGGGAGGGGCGGCGGAGGAAGCTTTCTTT. It codes for CAISEGGAAEEAFF.

This clonotype has a handful of counts. The CDR3 reads CASSPPGSGYTF. In nucleotides, the CDR3 is TGTGCCAGCTCACCACCGGGCAGTGGCTACACCTTC. The chain links TRBV18 to TRBJ1-2, with D unclear. V was cut by 0 bases and J by 7 bases, with 6 bases left in between. Germline V gives CDR1 KGHSH, CDR2 LQKENI. CDR3 length: 12 residues.

This clonotype was recorded a few times. V gene TRBV20-1 combines with J gene TRBJ2-7, with D unresolved. From germline, CDR1 is DFQATT and CDR2 SNEGSKA (reference sequence). The length of the CDR3 is 13 residues. Trimming shortened V by 1 base and J by 0 bases, and 7 bases separated the two germline ends. CDR3 in amino acids: CSARVANSYEQYF. In nucleotides, the CDR3 is TGCAGTGCTAGAGTGGCCAACTCCTACGAGCAGTACTTC.

Ten or more counts support this clonotype. The chain joins TRBV29-1 to TRBJ2-7; D uncertain. CDR3 length: 12 amino acids. The germline V and J ends were trimmed by 6 bases and 2 bases, with 11 bases remaining between them. The germline V gene has CDR1 SQVTM and CDR2 ANQGSEA. The CDR3 bases are TGCAGCGTCAGCCCTACTACCTACGAGCAGTACTTC. It encodes CSVSPTTYEQYF.

This clonotype was recorded a few times. The chain joins TRBV12-3 or TRBV12-4 to TRBJ2-1; D may be TRBD1 or TRBD2 (6 bases each). V lost 5 bases and J 7 bases, leaving 15 bases between the germline ends. There are 14 residues in the CDR3. The CDR3 DNA sequence: TGTGCCAGCAGTCGGGGGCGCGAAACTAATGAGCAGTTCTTC. Translation: CASSRGRETNEQFF.

The gene calls are TRBV20-1 and TRBJ2-7; 7 bases are shared with TRBD1. CDR1 and CDR2 (germline): DFQATT, SNEGSKA (reference sequence). The trim removed 2 bases at V and 6 bases at J, leaving 10 bases unmatched. The CDR3 spans 14 residues. In DNA, the CDR3 is TGCAGTGCTAGAAGAACTGACAGGGCTCTCGAGCAGTACTTC. As protein: CSARRTDRALEQYF.

The chain carries TRBV20-1 and TRBJ2-3, with D perhaps TRBD2 (5 bases). Germline CDR1 is DFQATT and CDR2 is SNEGSKA (reference sequence). V was clipped by 1 base and J by 0 bases, with 11 bases between them. The CDR3 covers 15 residues. CDR3 nucleotides: TGCAGTGCTAGAGGAGCACTAGAGAGCACAGATACGCAGTATTTT. Translated, it gives CSARGALESTDTQYF.

The rearrangement uses TRBV5-3 and TRBJ2-1; no clear D gene. TRBV5-3 is labeled an ORF, and its function is uncertain. V lost 4 bases and J 0 bases, leaving 11 bases between the germline ends. This CDR3 comprises 15 residues. The CDR3, as DNA: TGTGCCAGAAGCAGAGCGCTGAGCTCCTACAATGAGCAGTTCTTC. This gives the protein CARSRALSSYNEQFF.

This clonotype showed up just once. The J gene is TRBJ1-2, the V gene TRBV7-2; D is possibly TRBD1 (5 bases). The germline gives CDR1 SGHTA, CDR2 FQGNSA. V was pared by 5 bases and J by 2 bases, with 18 bases between. The CDR3 has 16 residues. The DNA of the CDR3 is TGTGCCAGCAGCCCCCGCGGAAGGTGGGGCAACTATGGCTACACCTTC. It translates to CASSPRGRWGNYGYTF.

This rearrangement joins TRBV27 to TRBJ2-1; 8 nucleotides line up with TRBD2. The CDR3 is 15 amino acids. The V gene end was trimmed by 6 bases and the J gene end by 0 bases; junction bases not matched to a gene: 4. The germline V gene encodes CDR1 MNHEY and CDR2 SMNVEV (reference sequence). CDR3 DNA: TGTGCCAGCAGGATGAGCGGGAGCTCCTACAATGAGCAGTTCTTC. Translated, it gives CASRMSGSSYNEQFF.

V and J are TRBV7-6 and TRBJ1-1, with D possibly TRBD1 on 5 matching bases. Between the trimmed V and J ends, which lost 1 base and 8 bases, there was a span of 20 bases. Per the germline V gene, CDR1 is SGHVS and CDR2 is FNYEAQ. The CDR3 covers 16 residues. CDR3 DNA: TGTGCCAGCAGCTTAGATTTGGGGCCCGAGAACCGAGAAGCTTTCTTT. Translation: CASSLDLGPENREAFF.

V gene TRBV20-1 combines with J gene TRBJ2-7; D might be TRBD1 (6 bases). Trimming cost V 0 bases and J 2 bases, with 11 bases left between them. The CDR3 has 14 amino acids. Germline assignment: CDR1 DFQATT and CDR2 SNEGSKA (reference sequence). The CDR3 region is CSARDNWGPYEQYF. The CDR3, as DNA: TGCAGTGCTAGAGATAATTGGGGGCCCTACGAGCAGTACTTC.

This chain uses TRBV12-3 or TRBV12-4 with TRBJ2-5; maybe TRBD2 (5 bases). Trimming took 3 bases from V and 7 from J, leaving 21 bases between them. The CDR3 runs 16 residues. The CDR3 sequence: CASSFAAGPPEGTQYF. The CDR3 nucleotides are TGTGCCAGCAGTTTCGCCGCGGGTCCCCCCGAAGGGACCCAGTACTTC.

The rearrangement uses TRBV20-1 and TRBJ2-3, with 9 bases fitting TRBD2. The CDR3 runs to 14 residues. V lost 6 bases and J lost 4; bases outside the gene matches: 8. Looked up from germline, CDR1 is DFQATT and CDR2 is SNEGSKA (reference sequence). CDR3 region: CSAGAGGGPDTQYF. CDR3 bases: TGCAGTGCCGGAGCGGGAGGAGGGCCAGATACGCAGTATTTT.

This clonotype was observed a handful of times. The chain couples TRBV10-3 to TRBJ2-3; TRBD2 aligns across 12 bases. The V gene end was trimmed by 6 bases and the J gene end by 2 bases; junction bases not matched to a gene: 6. The CDR3 runs to 16 residues. Germline V CDR1 and CDR2: ENHRY, SYGVKD. CDR3 residues: CAIRPGLAGYTDTQYF. In DNA form, the CDR3 reads TGTGCCATCAGACCGGGACTAGCGGGTTACACAGATACGCAGTATTTT.

This clonotype has just a few counts. This chain connects TRBV12-3 or TRBV12-4 to TRBJ2-2, with D unclear. Trimming cost V 2 bases and J 6 bases, with 10 bases left between them. The CDR3 has 14 residues. The CDR3 loop is CASSLLPRAGELFF. The CDR3 DNA is TGTGCCAGCAGTTTACTTCCCCGGGCCGGGGAGCTGTTTTTT.

The chain combines TRBV7-2 with TRBJ2-3; D remains unclear. V was cut by 1 base and J by 4 bases, with 6 bases left in between. There are 13 residues in the CDR3. CDR1 SGHTA and CDR2 FQGNSA come from the germline V gene. The CDR3 bases are TGTGCCAGCAGCTTAGGTTGGTCAGATACGCAGTATTTT. The encoded protein is CASSLGWSDTQYF.